The rows below give T cell receptor beta chains drawn from one sample of a study of identical twins. TCRdb recomputed calls from the 5' RACE reads with MiXCR, one row per CDR3 protein. The sample lists 600,000 to 700,000 distinct CDR3 sequences, 21% seen once, with approximately 4.3% in the top ten. This sample was shared with a second study, whose subject was T cells expressing NK-cell markers.

Source material: PBMCs. The receptors here all came from a woman aged 18-29 years in good health. The CDR3 runs from the conserved cysteine through the conserved F or W. A D gene is named only where the DNA matches it firmly. Only some rows state a clone size, as once, few, many or a class for expanded clones.

v_gene: TRBV11-1; d_gene: .; abundance: .; j_gene: TRBJ2-7; CDR3nt: TGTGCCAGCAGCCCCCGGGTGGTTCTCTCCTACGAGCAGTACTTC; CDR3aa: CASSPRVVLSYEQYF
v_gene: TRBV2; d_gene: .; abundance: few; j_gene: TRBJ2-7; CDR3nt: TGTGCCAGCAGTACCCCCAAGCAGCCCCACGAGCAGTACTTC; CDR3aa: CASSTPKQPHEQYF
v_gene: TRBV29-1; d_gene: .; abundance: .; j_gene: TRBJ2-6; CDR3nt: TGCAGCGTTGTCCTGGGCAGCTCTGGGGCCAACGTCCTGACTTTC; CDR3aa: CSVVLGSSGANVLTF
v_gene: TRBV6-1; d_gene: TRBD1; abundance: .; j_gene: TRBJ1-4; CDR3nt: TGTGCCAGCAGCCGCGGGACAGCTAATGAAAAACTGTTTTTT; CDR3aa: CASSRGTANEKLFF
v_gene: TRBV5-1; d_gene: .; abundance: few; j_gene: TRBJ1-2; CDR3nt: TGCGCCAGCAGCCCGGACAGCAATAACTATGGCTACACCTTC; CDR3aa: CASSPDSNNYGYTF
v_gene: TRBV5-1; d_gene: .; abundance: many; j_gene: TRBJ2-3; CDR3nt: TGCGCCAGCAGCTTGCTCTTCACAGATACGCAGTATTTT; CDR3aa: CASSLLFTDTQYF
v_gene: TRBV7-6; d_gene: TRBD1; abundance: many; j_gene: TRBJ1-1; CDR3nt: TGTGCCAGCAGCTTAGGGGCAGGGGGAGCTGAAGCTTTCTTT; CDR3aa: CASSLGAGGAEAFF
v_gene: TRBV20-1; d_gene: TRBD2; abundance: many; j_gene: TRBJ2-3; CDR3nt: TGCAGTGCTTACCCGGGACTAGCGGGGGGCCCCGCTGCCGATACGCAGTATTTT; CDR3aa: CSAYPGLAGGPAADTQYF
v_gene: TRBV12-3/TRBV12-4; d_gene: .; abundance: .; j_gene: TRBJ2-3; CDR3nt: TGTGCCAGCAGTTTAGGGGCCGGGGCCTACACAGATACGCAGTATTTT; CDR3aa: CASSLGAGAYTDTQYF
v_gene: TRBV9; d_gene: .; abundance: .; j_gene: TRBJ2-3; CDR3nt: TGTGCCAGCAGCGTAGAAGATGGAAGGACGCAGTATTTT; CDR3aa: CASSVEDGRTQYF
v_gene: TRBV12-3/TRBV12-4; d_gene: TRBD2; abundance: .; j_gene: TRBJ2-5; CDR3nt: TGTGCCAGCACGAGAGGACTAGCGGGAGGAGAGACCCAGTACTTC; CDR3aa: CASTRGLAGGETQYF
v_gene: TRBV12-3/TRBV12-4; d_gene: TRBD1; abundance: .; j_gene: TRBJ2-6; CDR3nt: TGTGCCAGCAGTTCCCCCGGGACAGGGTCTGCTGGGGCCAACGTCCTGACTTTC; CDR3aa: CASSSPGTGSAGANVLTF
v_gene: TRBV20-1; d_gene: .; abundance: .; j_gene: TRBJ2-5; CDR3nt: TGCAGTGCTAGATCTCCGCAGGGACAAGAGACCCAGTACTTC; CDR3aa: CSARSPQGQETQYF
v_gene: TRBV15; d_gene: .; abundance: once; j_gene: TRBJ2-6; CDR3nt: TGTGCCACCAGTGCCGGGAGCTCTGGGGCCAACGTCCTGACTTTC; CDR3aa: CATSAGSSGANVLTF
v_gene: TRBV6-4; d_gene: TRBD1; abundance: .; j_gene: TRBJ2-1; CDR3nt: TGTGCCAGCAGTGACGGGACAGAGGGTTACAATGAGCAGTTCTTC; CDR3aa: CASSDGTEGYNEQFF
v_gene: TRBV9; d_gene: TRBD1; abundance: .; j_gene: TRBJ2-7; CDR3nt: TGTGCCAGCAGCTTACAGGGGGAATCCTACGAGCAGTACTTC; CDR3aa: CASSLQGESYEQYF
v_gene: TRBV20-1; d_gene: TRBD2; abundance: .; j_gene: TRBJ2-3; CDR3nt: TGCAGTGCTAGAGATCTAGGAGCGGGGAACACAGATACGCAGTATTTT; CDR3aa: CSARDLGAGNTDTQYF
v_gene: TRBV3-1; d_gene: TRBD1; abundance: few; j_gene: TRBJ2-5; CDR3nt: TGTGCCAGCAGCCATGCGTCCGGGACAGGAGAGACCCAGTACTTC; CDR3aa: CASSHASGTGETQYF
v_gene: TRBV5-1; d_gene: .; abundance: many; j_gene: TRBJ2-7; CDR3nt: TGCGCCAGCAGCTCTAAAAGGTACGAGCAGTACTTC; CDR3aa: CASSSKRYEQYF
v_gene: TRBV11-3; d_gene: .; abundance: .; j_gene: TRBJ2-3; CDR3nt: TGTGCCAGCAGATCCGACCATGATACGCAGTATTTT; CDR3aa: CASRSDHDTQYF
v_gene: TRBV7-9; d_gene: TRBD2; abundance: few; j_gene: TRBJ2-1; CDR3nt: TGTGCCAGCAGCTATCGTCTCCAGCGGGGGTTAAATGAGCAGTTCTTC; CDR3aa: CASSYRLQRGLNEQFF
v_gene: TRBV12-3/TRBV12-4; d_gene: .; abundance: few; j_gene: TRBJ2-7; CDR3nt: TGTGCCAGCAGTTTCGGGGGACGTACGTACGAGCAGTACTTC; CDR3aa: CASSFGGRTYEQYF
v_gene: TRBV5-1; d_gene: .; abundance: few; j_gene: TRBJ2-7; CDR3nt: TGCGCCAGCAGCTTTGCCCTGGAGCAGTACTTC; CDR3aa: CASSFALEQYF
v_gene: TRBV5-5; d_gene: TRBD1; abundance: .; j_gene: TRBJ2-2; CDR3nt: TGTGCCAGCAGCTATCGGACAGGGAACACCGGGGAGCTGTTTTTT; CDR3aa: CASSYRTGNTGELFF
v_gene: TRBV20-1; d_gene: .; abundance: few; j_gene: TRBJ2-1; CDR3nt: TGCAGTGCTAGACCACCACTAGACTACTATTCCTCCTACAATGAGCAGTTCTTC; CDR3aa: CSARPPLDYYSSYNEQFF
v_gene: TRBV6-1; d_gene: TRBD1; abundance: few; j_gene: TRBJ1-1; CDR3nt: TGTGCCAGTAAGCCGGGACAGACGAACACTGAAGCTTTCTTT; CDR3aa: CASKPGQTNTEAFF
v_gene: TRBV20-1; d_gene: .; abundance: few; j_gene: TRBJ2-1; CDR3nt: TGCAGTGCAGAAGGAAACAATGAGCAGTTCTTC; CDR3aa: CSAEGNNEQFF
v_gene: TRBV6-7; d_gene: .; abundance: .; j_gene: TRBJ1-5; CDR3nt: TGTGCCACCACAGTTGCAGGGGCGGATCAGCCCCAGCATTTT; CDR3aa: CATTVAGADQPQHF
v_gene: TRBV12-3/TRBV12-4; d_gene: .; abundance: .; j_gene: TRBJ1-5; CDR3nt: TGTGCCAGCAGTTTCGGTAGGGAACTGATTAATCAGCCCCAGCATTTT; CDR3aa: CASSFGRELINQPQHF
v_gene: TRBV7-2; d_gene: .; abundance: .; j_gene: TRBJ1-4; CDR3nt: TGTGCCAGCAGCTTACGAGAACGTTCGAATGAAAAACTGTTTTTT; CDR3aa: CASSLRERSNEKLFF
v_gene: TRBV5-1; d_gene: .; abundance: many; j_gene: TRBJ2-3; CDR3nt: TGCGCCAGCAGCTCGGGCGGTAGCACAGATACGCAGTATTTT; CDR3aa: CASSSGGSTDTQYF
v_gene: TRBV10-3; d_gene: TRBD1; abundance: few; j_gene: TRBJ2-3; CDR3nt: TGTGCCATCAACGGTGGGCAGGGGGCGCCCACGGGAGATACGCAGTATTTT; CDR3aa: CAINGGQGAPTGDTQYF
v_gene: TRBV29-1; d_gene: TRBD1; abundance: few; j_gene: TRBJ2-5; CDR3nt: TGCAGCGTTCTATCGACAGGGCTGTCAGAGACCCAGTACTTC; CDR3aa: CSVLSTGLSETQYF
v_gene: TRBV5-1; d_gene: TRBD2; abundance: .; j_gene: TRBJ2-1; CDR3nt: TGCGCCAGCAGCTTGGTAGGTGCGGGGGAAGTAAATGAGCAGTTCTTC; CDR3aa: CASSLVGAGEVNEQFF
v_gene: TRBV20-1; d_gene: .; abundance: .; j_gene: TRBJ2-2; CDR3nt: TGCAGTGCTAGAGTGGCAGGAAACAAAAACACCGGGGAGCTGTTTTTT; CDR3aa: CSARVAGNKNTGELFF
v_gene: TRBV4-3; d_gene: .; abundance: .; j_gene: TRBJ2-1; CDR3nt: TGCGCCAGCAGCCAAGATTTTGAAGCGGACACAACCTACCCTTACAATGAGCAGTTCTTC; CDR3aa: CASSQDFEADTTYPYNEQFF
v_gene: TRBV11-3; d_gene: TRBD1; abundance: .; j_gene: TRBJ2-7; CDR3nt: TGTGCCAGCAGCCCCGGACAGGGGATCGAGCAGTACTTC; CDR3aa: CASSPGQGIEQYF
v_gene: TRBV27; d_gene: .; abundance: .; j_gene: TRBJ2-7; CDR3nt: TGTGCCAGCAAATTTATTGGACAGAAGCAGTACTTC; CDR3aa: CASKFIGQKQYF
v_gene: TRBV5-6; d_gene: .; abundance: .; j_gene: TRBJ2-3; CDR3nt: TGTGCCAGCAGCTCCGCGCCCCTGATGCAGTATTTT; CDR3aa: CASSSAPLMQYF
v_gene: TRBV20-1; d_gene: .; abundance: few; j_gene: TRBJ1-5; CDR3nt: TGCAGTGCCAGCCCAGGCCCGCGGAATCAGCCCCAGCATTTT; CDR3aa: CSASPGPRNQPQHF
v_gene: TRBV29-1; d_gene: .; abundance: .; j_gene: TRBJ1-2; CDR3nt: TGCAGCGCATCCGGAAATAACTATGGCTACACCTTC; CDR3aa: CSASGNNYGYTF
v_gene: TRBV29-1; d_gene: .; abundance: many; j_gene: TRBJ1-1; CDR3nt: TGCAGCGTGGAGCAGTTGGGGAACACTGAAGCTTTCTTT; CDR3aa: CSVEQLGNTEAFF
v_gene: TRBV20-1; d_gene: .; abundance: few; j_gene: TRBJ1-1; CDR3nt: TGCAGTCTTATGACCGGGATGAACACTGAAGCTTTCTTT; CDR3aa: CSLMTGMNTEAFF
v_gene: TRBV5-5; d_gene: .; abundance: few; j_gene: TRBJ1-1; CDR3nt: TGTGCCAGCAGCTTGGCCAGGAAGGATGAAGCTTTCTTT; CDR3aa: CASSLARKDEAFF
v_gene: TRBV7-6; d_gene: TRBD2; abundance: .; j_gene: TRBJ2-3; CDR3nt: TGTGCCAGCAGCTCTCTAGCGGGAGGCCGTGGAGATACGCAGTATTTT; CDR3aa: CASSSLAGGRGDTQYF
v_gene: TRBV20-1; d_gene: .; abundance: .; j_gene: TRBJ2-3; CDR3nt: TGCAGTGCTAGGGAATGGACTATCACAGATACGCAGTATTTT; CDR3aa: CSAREWTITDTQYF
v_gene: TRBV12-3/TRBV12-4; d_gene: .; abundance: few; j_gene: TRBJ2-1; CDR3nt: TGTGCCAGCAGTTTCCTATGGAATGAGCAGTTCTTC; CDR3aa: CASSFLWNEQFF
v_gene: TRBV20-1; d_gene: .; abundance: .; j_gene: TRBJ1-1; CDR3nt: TGCAGTGCTAGAAACCCGAACACTGAAGCTTTCTTT; CDR3aa: CSARNPNTEAFF
v_gene: TRBV7-2; d_gene: TRBD2; abundance: .; j_gene: TRBJ2-7; CDR3nt: TGTGCCAGCAGCTCCCTCGCGGGAGTCCCTGGAGAGCAGTACTTC; CDR3aa: CASSSLAGVPGEQYF
v_gene: TRBV7-9; d_gene: .; abundance: few; j_gene: TRBJ1-2; CDR3nt: TGTGCCAGCGGGGCCGGGACTTCCTCTGAGGGCTACACCTTC; CDR3aa: CASGAGTSSEGYTF
v_gene: TRBV11-2; d_gene: .; abundance: .; j_gene: TRBJ2-5; CDR3nt: TGTGCCAGCAGCTTAATCGCGGGCCTTTGGGAGACCCAGTACTTC; CDR3aa: CASSLIAGLWETQYF
v_gene: TRBV11-2; d_gene: .; abundance: .; j_gene: TRBJ2-7; CDR3nt: TGTGCCAGCAGCTCCATTAGCCTCTACGAGCAGTACTTC; CDR3aa: CASSSISLYEQYF
v_gene: TRBV5-1; d_gene: TRBD2; abundance: few; j_gene: TRBJ2-5; CDR3nt: TGCGCCAGCAGCTTGGCTGACGGCGGGGGAGAGACCCAGTACTTC; CDR3aa: CASSLADGGGETQYF
v_gene: TRBV20-1; d_gene: .; abundance: few; j_gene: TRBJ2-7; CDR3nt: TGCAGTGCTAGTGACGGCCCGAAGGGCGAGCAGTACTTC; CDR3aa: CSASDGPKGEQYF
v_gene: TRBV9; d_gene: TRBD2; abundance: few; j_gene: TRBJ2-7; CDR3nt: TGTGCCAGCAGCTCGACTAGCGGAAAGGAGCAGTACTTC; CDR3aa: CASSSTSGKEQYF
v_gene: TRBV10-3; d_gene: TRBD1; abundance: .; j_gene: TRBJ2-7; CDR3nt: TGTGCCATCAGCGGACAGGGGGCCAGCGGGCTGTACGAGCAGTACTTC; CDR3aa: CAISGQGASGLYEQYF
v_gene: TRBV20-1; d_gene: .; abundance: .; j_gene: TRBJ1-6; CDR3nt: TGCAGTGCTAGAGCGTCGGGGAATTCACCCCTCCACTTT; CDR3aa: CSARASGNSPLHF
v_gene: TRBV20-1; d_gene: .; abundance: many; j_gene: TRBJ2-3; CDR3nt: TGCAGTGCCCTCGGGGGCCTCACAGATACGCAGTATTTT; CDR3aa: CSALGGLTDTQYF
v_gene: TRBV7-8; d_gene: .; abundance: .; j_gene: TRBJ2-7; CDR3nt: TGTGCCAGCAGGCCCAAACCATGGGACTCCTCCGAGCAGTACTTC; CDR3aa: CASRPKPWDSSEQYF